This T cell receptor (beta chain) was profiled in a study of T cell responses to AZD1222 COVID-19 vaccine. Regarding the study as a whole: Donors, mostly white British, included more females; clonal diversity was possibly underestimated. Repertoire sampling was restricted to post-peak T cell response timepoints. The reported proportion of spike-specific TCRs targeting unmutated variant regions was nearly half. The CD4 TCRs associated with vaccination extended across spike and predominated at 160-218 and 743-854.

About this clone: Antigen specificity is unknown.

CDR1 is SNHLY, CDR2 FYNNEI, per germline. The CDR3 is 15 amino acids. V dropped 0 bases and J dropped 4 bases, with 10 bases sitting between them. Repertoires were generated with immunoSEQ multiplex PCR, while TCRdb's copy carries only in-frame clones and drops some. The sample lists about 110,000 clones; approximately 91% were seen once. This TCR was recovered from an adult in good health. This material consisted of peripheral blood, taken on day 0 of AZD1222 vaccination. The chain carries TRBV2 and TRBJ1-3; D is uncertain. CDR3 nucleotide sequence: TGTGCCAGCAGTGAAGCGGGGTCAGTAGGAAACACCATATATTTT. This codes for CASSEAGSVGNTIYF. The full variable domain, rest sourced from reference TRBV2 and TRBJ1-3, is EPEVTQTPSHQVTQMGQEVILRCVPISNHLYFYWYRQILGQKVEFLVSFYNNEISEKSEIFDDQFSVERPDGSNFTLKIRSTKLEDSAMYFCASSEAGSVGNTIYFGEGSWLTVV.